This T cell receptor beta chain appears in the sequencing data of a study of shared clonotypes between healthy human individuals. Concerning this clone: This may come from a read error, since a much larger clone is one base off. The same CDR3 also results from other DNA sequences found in this sample.

Within Nashville, Tennessee resided all donors, each a Caucasian adult. Sequencing used immunoSEQ multiplex PCR; TCRdb keeps in-frame clones, though not all of them. Among over a million clones listed, under 80% were seen once. The specimen was memory CD4+ T cells sorted from blood. Subset of the sample: CD45RA-negative fraction. The TCR comes from a man between 18 and 29 years old in good health.

The CDR3 loop is CAWSVVYEQYF. CDR3 DNA sequence: TGTGCCTGGAGTGTGGTCTACGAGCAGTACTTC. The chain links TRBV30 to TRBJ2-7; D is uncertain. Germline values: CDR1 GTSNPN, CDR2 SVGIG (reference sequence). Trimming pared 0 bases from V and 3 bases from J, leaving 3 bases between. This CDR3 contains 11 residues.